The 4 T cell receptor beta chains given below trace back to one sample, sequenced in a study of cytomegalovirus exposure and HLA in healthy donors. The PCR contained 60 Vbeta and 13 Jbeta primers. Measured with immunoSEQ multiplex PCR; TCRdb has only the in-frame clones, and not every one. The sample shows approximately 150,000 clones, more than 70% of them seen only once. Material for sequencing was PBMCs. The source is a man aged 30 to 45 in good health and CMV-seronegative.

The chain has TRBV27 and TRBJ2-3, with 10 bases aligning to TRBD2. The V gene end was trimmed by 5 bases and the J gene end by 2 bases; junction bases not matched to a gene: 10. The CDR3 spans 17 residues. CDR1 MNHEY and CDR2 SMNVEV come from the germline V gene (reference sequence). The CDR3 loop is CASSTPGTSDLTDTQYF. For the CDR3, the DNA is TGTGCCAGCAGTACCCCCGGGACTAGCGACCTCACAGATACGCAGTATTTT.

About this clone itself: It is unclear where the CDR3 begins or ends on the DNA, so no DNA is shown, and the CDR3 is as TCRdb lists it. This chain uses TRBV27 with TRBJ2-7; no DNA check was done on the table's D call, TRBD2. The CDR3 region is 15 residues in length, termini included. Germline CDR1 MNHEY, CDR2 SMNVEV (reference sequence). The CDR3 protein is CASSSSGLGPYEQYF.

This clone appeared a single time. J is TRBJ1-2 and V is TRBV6-1, with a weak D call TRBD1 (6 bases). The V gene's germline CDR1 is MNHNS and CDR2 SASEGT. V dropped 3 bases and J dropped 5 bases, with 13 bases sitting between them. This CDR3 spans 14 amino acids. CDR3 residues: CASSDGRQGYGYTF. The DNA for the CDR3 is TGTGCCAGCAGTGATGGCCGGCAGGGGTATGGCTACACCTTC.

The gene calls are TRBV16 and TRBJ2-6, with TRBD2 matching over 8 bases. The CDR3 has 17 amino acids. From germline, CDR1 is KGHSY and CDR2 FQNENV. Trimming at V came to 0 bases and at J to 0 bases, leaving 1 base not matched to a gene. Here the CDR3 reads CASSQSGTSSGANVLTF. The CDR3 DNA sequence: TGTGCCAGCAGCCAATCGGGGACTAGCTCTGGGGCCAACGTCCTGACTTTC.